This entry describes one TCR beta chain. What it recognizes is unknown. The sample originates from a study of blood T cells in healthy people across ages. Germline V CDR1 and CDR2: SGDLS, YYNGEE. This CDR3 has 17 residues. The V segment lost 0 bases and the J segment 8 bases; nucleotides outside the gene matches: 11. PBMCs numbering at least 7 million were isolated per sample. Per sample, at least 6 micrograms of total RNA were extracted. Study outcomes and limitations: Diversity of TCR beta per million T cells declined in a roughly linear way with age. Conclusively comparing naive with antigen-experienced cells was impossible with unsorted PBMCs.

PCR was performed a second time for roughly 7 to 11 cycles using a sample-barcoded 5' primer and a J-beta primer mix. MiXCR, applied by TCRdb to the 5' RACE reads, yields one record per CDR3 protein. Seen here are some 730,000 distinct CDR3 sequences, around a fifth observed once, and the top ten hold about 22%. V is TRBV9 and J is TRBJ2-1; TRBD2 matches 10 bases. The material sequenced was blood. The sequence was collected from a man between 65 and 85 years old in good health. The DNA of the CDR3 is TGTGCCAGCAGCGTAGGCACTAGCGGGACCAATGGGGATGAGCAGTTCTTC. Protein sequence: CASSVGTSGTNGDEQFF.